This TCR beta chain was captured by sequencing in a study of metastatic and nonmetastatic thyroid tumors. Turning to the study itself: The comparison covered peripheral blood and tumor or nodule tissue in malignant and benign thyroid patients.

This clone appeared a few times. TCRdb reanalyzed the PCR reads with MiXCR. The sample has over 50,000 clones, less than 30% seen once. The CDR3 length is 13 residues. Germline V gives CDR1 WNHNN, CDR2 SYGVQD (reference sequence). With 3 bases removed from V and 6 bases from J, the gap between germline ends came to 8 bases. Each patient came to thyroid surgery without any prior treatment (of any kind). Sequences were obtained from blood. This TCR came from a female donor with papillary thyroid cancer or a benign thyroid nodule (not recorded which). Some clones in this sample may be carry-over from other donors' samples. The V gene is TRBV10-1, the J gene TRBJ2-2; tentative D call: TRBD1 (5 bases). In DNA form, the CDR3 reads TGCGCCAGCAGTGAATCAGGGCCCGGGGAGCTGTTTTTT. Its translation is CASSESGPGELFF.